The 27 T cell receptor beta chains in this list originate from one sample, sequenced in a study of response to subunit inactivated influenza vaccine. Each CDR3 protein is one row after TCRdb ran MiXCR on the RT-PCR reads. The table includes over 400,000 distinct CDR3 sequences, over 10% detected once. Specimen: PBMCs from blood, collected about 40 days after vaccination. Receptors originate from a man in his fifties who received an inactivated influenza vaccine.

This clonotype showed up just a few times. The rearrangement joins TRBV10-3 to TRBJ2-3; D ambiguous. Deletions cut 6 bases from V and 10 bases from J, with 14 bases between. Germline CDR1 is ENHRY and CDR2 is SYGVKD. The CDR3 runs 12 residues. The CDR3 spells CAISDGRTPQYF. CDR3 nucleotides: TGTGCCATCAGCGACGGCCGTACCCCGCAGTATTTT.

The chain uses TRBV7-2 and TRBJ1-2; D gene uncertain. This CDR3 contains 14 residues. CDR1 SGHTA and CDR2 FQGNSA come from the germline V gene. Trimming cost V 2 bases and J 8 bases, with 15 bases left between them. The CDR3 protein is CASSLSPTSSGYTF. CDR3 coding DNA: TGTGCCAGCAGCTTATCTCCGACAAGTTCGGGCTACACCTTC.

The J gene is TRBJ1-4, the V gene TRBV12-3 or TRBV12-4; the D gene is possibly TRBD1 (5 bases). Deletions cut 3 bases from V and 1 base from J, with 12 bases between. The CDR3 extends over 16 amino acids. Here the CDR3 DNA reads TGTGCCAGCAGTTTGACACCAGGGAGAACTAATGAAAAACTGTTTTTT. This sequence encodes CASSLTPGRTNEKLFF.

The rearrangement joins TRBV4-2 to TRBJ2-7; no clear D gene. The CDR3 spans 13 residues. Per germline, CDR1 LGHNA and CDR2 YNFKEQ. Trimming pared 0 bases from V and 3 bases from J, leaving 6 bases between. CDR3: CASSQDIVYEQYF. The CDR3 region has the DNA TGTGCCAGCAGCCAAGATATAGTCTACGAGCAGTACTTC.

This clonotype was seen only a few times. V gene TRBV6-2 or TRBV6-3 combines with J gene TRBJ1-1, with unresolved D. This CDR3 comprises 16 residues. CDR1 and CDR2 from the germline V gene are MNHEY and SVGEGT. Deletions cut 6 bases from V and 0 bases from J, with 17 bases between. The CDR3 region is CASSRRSGLMNTEAFF. The CDR3 bases are TGTGCCAGCAGCCGCAGATCGGGGTTAATGAACACTGAAGCTTTCTTT.

This clonotype was observed many times. The rearrangement joins TRBV15 to TRBJ2-5; D is perhaps TRBD1 or TRBD2 (6 bases each). CDR1 LNHNV and CDR2 YYDKDF come from the germline V gene (reference sequence). The CDR3 runs to 15 residues. Trimming took off 5 bases at V and 5 bases at J, with 18 bases between the two ends. The CDR3 sequence is CATSSGGGSEETQYF. CDR3 bases: TGTGCCACCAGCTCAGGAGGGGGTTCGGAGGAGACCCAGTACTTC.

The genes are TRBV5-1 and TRBJ2-6; TRBD2 is a possible D gene (6 bases). The CDR3 consists of 16 residues. The V gene lost 6 bases and the J gene lost 0 bases, with 13 bases spanning the gap. CDR1 SGHRS and CDR2 YFSETQ come from the germline V gene. DNA of the CDR3: TGCGCCAGCAAGGCAGGGAGGAGCTCTGGGGCCAACGTCCTGACTTTC. Its protein product is CASKAGRSSGANVLTF.

This rearrangement joins TRBV7-9 to TRBJ2-5, with 8 nucleotides matching TRBD1. The CDR3 contains 15 residues. Trimming removed 5 bases from V and 5 bases from J; junction bases left unmatched: 10. The V gene's germline CDR1 is SEHNR and CDR2 FQNEAQ (reference sequence). CDR3 region: CASSPRDRMGETQYF. The CDR3 nucleotides are TGTGCCAGCAGCCCGAGGGACAGGATGGGTGAGACCCAGTACTTC.

The chain uses TRBV7-2 and TRBJ2-5, with TRBD2 identical over 9 bases. The junction had 4 bases not matched to a gene; V was cut back by 3 bases and J by 5 bases. CDR3 length equals 14 residues. CDR1 SGHTA and CDR2 FQGNSA come from the germline V gene. CDR3 residues: CASSFSGSGETQYF. DNA of the CDR3: TGTGCCAGCAGCTTTAGCGGGAGTGGGGAGACCCAGTACTTC.

This clonotype has just a few counts. The rearrangement links TRBV6-2 or TRBV6-3 to TRBJ1-6, with a weak D call TRBD1 (6 bases). V lost 6 bases to trimming and J lost 10 bases, with 16 bases between them. CDR3 size: 14 residues. Germline CDR1 and CDR2: MNHEY and SVGEGT. The CDR3 reads CASRRGQSGSPLHF. The CDR3 coding sequence is TGTGCCAGCAGACGGGGGCAGTCCGGATCACCCCTCCACTTT.

The chain recombines TRBV5-1 with TRBJ2-1; 13 bases match TRBD2. Germline assignment: CDR1 SGHRS and CDR2 YFSETQ. Trimming removed 4 bases from V and 8 bases from J; junction bases left unmatched: 6. The CDR3 consists of 15 residues. The CDR3 reads CASSRLAGGEDEQFF. Here the CDR3 DNA reads TGCGCCAGCAGCCGACTAGCGGGAGGCGAGGATGAGCAGTTCTTC.

The rearrangement uses TRBV24-1 and TRBJ2-6; D is undetermined. Per germline, CDR1 KGHDR and CDR2 SFDVKD. The CDR3 totals 17 residues. V lost 3 bases and J 2 bases, leaving 13 bases between the germline ends. The CDR3 DNA sequence: TGTGCCACCAGTGATAAAACGACACCGCCTGGGGCCAACGTCCTGACTTTC. It codes for CATSDKTTPPGANVLTF.

Only a few counts were recorded for this clonotype. The rearrangement joins TRBV7-2 to TRBJ2-7; 10 bases match TRBD2. In germline, CDR1 is SGHTA, CDR2 FQGNSA. This CDR3 is 15 amino acids long. V shed 5 bases and J 5 bases; nucleotides not matched to a gene: 9. CDR3 sequence: CASSLPGLARNEQYF. For the CDR3, the DNA is TGTGCCAGCAGCCTACCGGGACTAGCGAGAAACGAGCAGTACTTC.

This clonotype came up many times. The chain carries TRBV5-1 and TRBJ2-1; D might be TRBD1 (5 bases). The CDR3 has 16 residues. In germline, CDR1 is SGHRS, CDR2 YFSETQ. Trimming took 0 bases from V and 8 from J, leaving 18 bases between them. The CDR3 loop is CASSLAARFTGDEQFF. CDR3 bases: TGCGCCAGCAGCTTGGCGGCGCGATTTACAGGTGATGAGCAGTTCTTC.

This clonotype was counted between two and nine times. The J gene is TRBJ2-7, the V gene TRBV10-1; the match to TRBD1 covers 8 bases. CDR1 is WNHNN and CDR2 is SYGVQD in the germline V gene (reference sequence). This CDR3 comprises 15 residues. The V gene end was trimmed by 7 bases and the J gene end by 0 bases; junction bases not matched to a gene: 8. CDR3 in amino acids: CASTIIQGVSYEQYF. The CDR3 DNA is TGCGCCAGCACTATTATACAGGGGGTCTCCTACGAGCAGTACTTC.

This clonotype showed up just a few times. The chain carries TRBV7-9 and TRBJ2-1, with D perhaps matching TRBD2 (6 bases). The CDR3 totals 14 residues. Germline lookup yields CDR1 SEHNR and CDR2 FQNEAQ (reference sequence). V gave up 3 bases and J gave up 6 bases, with 12 bases separating them. DNA of the CDR3: TGTGCCAGCAGCTTTACCGGGACTTCCAATGAGCAGTTCTTC. Its translation: CASSFTGTSNEQFF.

This clonotype was observed a handful of times. The chain couples TRBV5-1 to TRBJ2-7; D perhaps matches TRBD1 (5 bases). The length of the CDR3 is 14 residues. V lost 1 base and J 0 bases, leaving 8 bases between the germline ends. Germline CDR1 and CDR2: SGHRS and YFSETQ. Here the CDR3 reads CASSLIDSSYEQYF. Written as DNA, the CDR3 is TGCGCCAGCAGCTTGATCGACAGCTCCTACGAGCAGTACTTC.

The chain recombines TRBV28 with TRBJ1-4, with D possibly matching TRBD1 (6 bases). The CDR3 sequence is 17 residues long. From germline, CDR1 is MDHEN and CDR2 SYDVKM. V lost 3 bases to trimming and J lost 0 bases, with 14 bases between them. The DNA of the CDR3 is TGTGCCAGCAGTTTCCCCCGGGACACCGCAACTAATGAAAAACTGTTTTTT. This gives the protein CASSFPRDTATNEKLFF.

V gene TRBV4-3 combines with J gene TRBJ2-2; D possibly corresponds to TRBD2 (6 bases). The CDR3 runs 16 residues. CDR1 LGHNA and CDR2 YSLEER come from the germline V gene. Between the trimmed V and J ends, which lost 0 bases and 6 bases, there was a span of 14 bases. CDR3 sequence (DNA): TGCGCCAGCAGCCAAGATAGGGTAGCGGTAGCCGGGGAGCTGTTTTTT. It specifies CASSQDRVAVAGELFF.

The chain employs TRBV6-5 and TRBJ1-4; tentative D call: TRBD1 (5 bases). Germline V gene data show CDR1 as MNHEY and CDR2 as SVGAGI. The CDR3 covers 16 residues. Trimming cost V 0 bases and J 7 bases, with 15 bases left between them. This chain's CDR3 is CASSYSWDSSSEKLFF. The DNA for the CDR3 is TGTGCCAGCAGTTACTCTTGGGACTCCTCGAGTGAAAAACTGTTTTTT.

This clonotype was detected ten times or more. The rearrangement links TRBV18 to TRBJ2-7, with D possibly TRBD2 on 6 matching bases. The CDR3 contains 14 residues. The germline V gene has CDR1 KGHSH and CDR2 LQKENI. The germline V and J ends were trimmed by 6 bases and 0 bases, with 12 bases remaining between them. Here the CDR3 reads CASSRDGYSYEQYF. The CDR3 DNA is TGTGCCAGCTCGCGGGACGGCTACTCCTACGAGCAGTACTTC.

The chain links TRBV20-1 to TRBJ2-3; 10 bases align to TRBD2. Trimming at V came to 2 bases and at J to 3 bases, leaving 2 bases not matched to a gene. The CDR3 spans 14 residues. Germline V lookup: CDR1 DFQATT, CDR2 SNEGSKA (reference sequence). The CDR3 region has the DNA TGCAGTGCTAGACTAGCGGGAGTTACAGATACGCAGTATTTT. It codes for CSARLAGVTDTQYF.

The V and J genes are TRBV7-2 and TRBJ1-2; 8 bases match TRBD1. The CDR3 contains 15 residues. The J segment lost 2 bases and the V segment lost 4 bases, leaving 6 bases of the junction unmatched. CDR1 and CDR2 from the germline V gene are SGHTA and FQGNSA. CDR3: CASSSGQAGNYGYTF. In DNA, the CDR3 is TGTGCCAGCAGCTCGGGACAGGCGGGGAACTATGGCTACACCTTC. The whole variable domain, remainder taken from reference TRBV7-2 and TRBJ1-2, is GAGVSQSPSNKVTEKGKDVELRCDPISGHTALYWYRQSLGQGLEFLIYFQGNSAPDKSGLPSDRFSAERTGGSVSTLTIQRTQQEDSAVYLCASSSGQAGNYGYTFGSGTRLTVV.

Ten or more counts support this clonotype. The gene calls are TRBV7-9 and TRBJ1-1; a possible D gene is TRBD1 (5 bases). From germline, CDR1 is SEHNR and CDR2 FQNEAQ (reference sequence). V was clipped by 4 bases and J by 1 base, with 7 bases between them. The CDR3 covers 13 residues. This CDR3 reads CASSWTPNTEAFF. DNA of the CDR3: TGTGCCAGCAGCTGGACACCGAACACTGAAGCTTTCTTT.

The V gene is TRBV5-1, the J gene TRBJ1-1; no clear D gene. Germline V gives CDR1 SGHRS, CDR2 YFSETQ. V gave up 0 bases and J gave up 1 base, with 7 bases separating them. The CDR3 spans 14 residues. The CDR3 region has the DNA TGCGCCAGCAGCTTGGTACAGAAGAACACTGAAGCTTTCTTT. Protein: CASSLVQKNTEAFF.

This clonotype has just a few counts. V and J are TRBV5-6 and TRBJ2-7; 13 bases are shared with TRBD2. CDR1 is SGHDT and CDR2 is YYEEEE in the germline V gene. The CDR3 runs to 15 residues. V dropped 3 bases and J dropped 6; count of bases not matched to a gene: 6. CDR3 amino acids: CASSSTSGRAPEQYF. The CDR3 DNA reads as TGTGCCAGCAGCTCCACTAGCGGGAGGGCGCCCGAGCAGTACTTC.

V and J are TRBV7-6 and TRBJ2-1; 8 bases are shared with TRBD2. V shed 1 base and J 9 bases; nucleotides not matched to a gene: 5. The CDR3 is 14 amino acids. Germline assignment: CDR1 SGHVS and CDR2 FNYEAQ. DNA of the CDR3: TGTGCCAGCAGCTTAGGTCGGACTAGCCCTGAGCAGTTCTTC. Protein sequence: CASSLGRTSPEQFF.